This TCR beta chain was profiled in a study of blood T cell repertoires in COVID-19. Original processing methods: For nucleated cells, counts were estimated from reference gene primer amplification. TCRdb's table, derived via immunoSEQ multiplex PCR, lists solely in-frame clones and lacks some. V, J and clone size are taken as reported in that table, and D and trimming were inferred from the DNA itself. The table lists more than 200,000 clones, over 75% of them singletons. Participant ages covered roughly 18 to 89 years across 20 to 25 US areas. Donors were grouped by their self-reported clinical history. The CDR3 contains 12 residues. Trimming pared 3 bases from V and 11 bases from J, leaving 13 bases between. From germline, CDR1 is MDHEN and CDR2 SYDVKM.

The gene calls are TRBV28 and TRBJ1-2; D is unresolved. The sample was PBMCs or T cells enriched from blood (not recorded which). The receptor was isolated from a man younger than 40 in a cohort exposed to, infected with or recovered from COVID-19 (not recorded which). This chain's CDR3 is CASSLVQAGYTF. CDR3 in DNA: TGTGCCAGCAGTTTGGTTCAGGCTGGGTACACCTTC.